Listed below are T cell receptor beta chains from one sample, sequenced in a study of early T cells in non-severe SARS-CoV-2 infection. TCRdb reprocessed the 5' RACE reads via MiXCR and lists one record per CDR3 protein. The table lists approximately 28,000 distinct CDR3 sequences, about 6% of them singletons, with over 30% in the top ten. The sample in question was whole blood, obtained at baseline. The receptors derive from an adult who was a healthcare worker with PCR-confirmed SARS-CoV-2 infection or an uninfected control (not recorded which). Both conserved end residues are part of each CDR3. Each record gives: J gene, clone size, D gene, V gene, CDR3 protein, CDR3 DNA. D genes are given only for firm matches. Where a row states a size, it is once, few, many or the class of an expanded clone; other rows omit it.

j_gene: TRBJ1-2
abundance: many
d_gene: NA
v_gene: TRBV5-5
CDR3aa: CASSQTFYGYTF
CDR3nt: TGTGCCAGCAGCCAGACCTTCTATGGCTACACCTTC

j_gene: TRBJ2-7
abundance: many
d_gene: NA
v_gene: TRBV12-3/TRBV12-4
CDR3aa: CASSFSVNYEQYF
CDR3nt: TGTGCCAGCAGTTTCTCGGTCAACTACGAGCAGTACTTC

j_gene: TRBJ1-5
abundance: NA
d_gene: NA
v_gene: TRBV28
CDR3aa: CASSLFGGGYSNQPQHF
CDR3nt: TGTGCCAGCAGTTTATTTGGGGGCGGGTATAGCAATCAGCCCCAGCATTTT

j_gene: TRBJ2-1
abundance: many
d_gene: TRBD2
v_gene: TRBV4-2
CDR3aa: CASSPTGGPDNEQFF
CDR3nt: TGTGCCAGCAGCCCCACGGGGGGGCCCGACAATGAGCAGTTCTTC

j_gene: TRBJ2-7
abundance: few
d_gene: NA
v_gene: TRBV15
CDR3aa: CATSPHRGLEQYF
CDR3nt: TGTGCCACCAGCCCCCATCGGGGACTCGAGCAGTACTTC

j_gene: TRBJ1-1
abundance: many
d_gene: NA
v_gene: TRBV23-1
CDR3aa: CASSQSHESQARTTEAFF
CDR3nt: TGCGCCAGCAGTCAATCTCATGAGTCGCAGGCAAGGACCACTGAAGCTTTCTTT

j_gene: TRBJ1-6
abundance: NA
d_gene: NA
v_gene: TRBV4-3
CDR3aa: CASSQEGTTGSPLHF
CDR3nt: TGCGCCAGCAGCCAAGAGGGGACTACCGGTTCACCCCTCCACTTT

j_gene: TRBJ2-2
abundance: many
d_gene: TRBD2
v_gene: TRBV4-2
CDR3aa: CASSQDLAGETGELFF
CDR3nt: TGTGCCAGCAGCCAAGATCTAGCGGGAGAGACCGGGGAGCTGTTTTTT

j_gene: TRBJ1-4
abundance: many
d_gene: TRBD1
v_gene: TRBV6-6
CDR3aa: CASRTGDRGWKLFF
CDR3nt: TGTGCCAGCAGAACAGGGGACAGGGGATGGAAACTGTTTTTT

j_gene: TRBJ2-1
abundance: NA
d_gene: TRBD1
v_gene: TRBV11-3
CDR3aa: CASSWDRIRSYNEQFF
CDR3nt: TGTGCCAGCAGCTGGGACAGGATTCGCTCCTACAATGAGCAGTTCTTC

j_gene: TRBJ2-1
abundance: many
d_gene: TRBD2
v_gene: TRBV7-2
CDR3aa: CASSSPGGRVNEQFF
CDR3nt: TGTGCCAGCAGTTCACCGGGAGGAAGGGTCAATGAGCAGTTCTTC

j_gene: TRBJ1-2
abundance: NA
d_gene: TRBD1
v_gene: TRBV28
CDR3aa: CASSSGTGMGYGYTF
CDR3nt: TGTGCCAGCAGTTCCGGGACAGGGATGGGGTATGGCTACACCTTC

j_gene: TRBJ1-3
abundance: NA
d_gene: NA
v_gene: TRBV10-3
CDR3aa: CAISESGGPGNTIYF
CDR3nt: TGTGCCATCAGTGAGTCCGGGGGGCCTGGAAACACCATATATTTT

j_gene: TRBJ2-7
abundance: many
d_gene: TRBD1
v_gene: TRBV6-6
CDR3aa: CASSRRDRAYEQYF
CDR3nt: TGTGCCAGCAGTCGCCGGGACAGGGCGTACGAGCAGTACTTC

j_gene: TRBJ2-7
abundance: many
d_gene: NA
v_gene: TRBV18
CDR3aa: CASSPAHGVSYEQYF
CDR3nt: TGTGCCAGCTCACCTGCCCATGGGGTCTCCTACGAGCAGTACTTC

j_gene: TRBJ2-5
abundance: many
d_gene: NA
v_gene: TRBV7-2
CDR3aa: CASSSTQGYQETQYF
CDR3nt: TGTGCCAGCAGCTCTACCCAGGGGTACCAAGAGACCCAGTACTTC

j_gene: TRBJ2-1
abundance: many
d_gene: TRBD2
v_gene: TRBV11-2
CDR3aa: CASSLEAGGMDEQFF
CDR3nt: TGTGCCAGCAGCTTAGAAGCGGGAGGGATGGATGAGCAGTTCTTC

j_gene: TRBJ2-1
abundance: many
d_gene: TRBD1
v_gene: TRBV6-7
CDR3aa: CASSPTGAEDNEQFF
CDR3nt: TGTGCCAGCAGTCCGACAGGGGCTGAAGACAATGAGCAGTTCTTC

j_gene: TRBJ2-1
abundance: few
d_gene: NA
v_gene: TRBV7-2
CDR3aa: CASSPNEQFF
CDR3nt: TGTGCCAGCAGCCCCAATGAGCAGTTCTTC

j_gene: TRBJ2-1
abundance: many
d_gene: NA
v_gene: TRBV6-5
CDR3aa: CASSRPGGNEQFF
CDR3nt: TGTGCCAGCAGCCGGCCCGGGGGCAATGAGCAGTTCTTC

j_gene: TRBJ1-6
abundance: NA
d_gene: NA
v_gene: TRBV4-2
CDR3aa: CASSPYQGTNSPLHF
CDR3nt: TGTGCCAGCAGCCCATATCAGGGTACTAATTCACCCCTCCACTTT

j_gene: TRBJ2-4
abundance: many
d_gene: NA
v_gene: TRBV7-8
CDR3aa: CASAATKNIQYF
CDR3nt: TGTGCCAGCGCCGCCACCAAAAACATTCAGTACTTC

j_gene: TRBJ1-1
abundance: many
d_gene: NA
v_gene: TRBV28
CDR3aa: CASSLSGSLTEAFF
CDR3nt: TGTGCCAGCAGTTTATCAGGGTCCCTCACTGAAGCTTTCTTT

j_gene: TRBJ2-7
abundance: NA
d_gene: NA
v_gene: TRBV12-3/TRBV12-4
CDR3aa: CASSNVAGKGEQYF
CDR3nt: TGTGCCAGCAGTAACGTTGCAGGGAAGGGCGAGCAGTACTTC

j_gene: TRBJ1-2
abundance: many
d_gene: NA
v_gene: TRBV27
CDR3aa: CASSPQDRYGYTF
CDR3nt: TGTGCCAGCAGTCCCCAGGACCGGTATGGCTACACCTTC

j_gene: TRBJ2-3
abundance: many
d_gene: TRBD2
v_gene: TRBV7-9
CDR3aa: CASSLPGGTQYF
CDR3nt: TGTGCCAGCAGCTTGCCGGGGGGTACGCAGTATTTT

j_gene: TRBJ2-1
abundance: once
d_gene: NA
v_gene: TRBV24-1
CDR3aa: CATSAGVPYNEQFF
CDR3nt: TGTGCCACCAGTGCGGGAGTTCCCTACAATGAGCAGTTCTTC

j_gene: TRBJ1-5
abundance: many
d_gene: NA
v_gene: TRBV6-2/TRBV6-3
CDR3aa: CASSYGQHQPQHF
CDR3nt: TGTGCCAGCAGTTACGGTCAGCATCAGCCCCAGCATTTT

j_gene: TRBJ1-2
abundance: NA
d_gene: NA
v_gene: TRBV20-1
CDR3aa: CSARLQRSYGYTF
CDR3nt: TGCAGTGCTAGACTGCAGAGATCCTATGGCTACACCTTC

j_gene: TRBJ1-1
abundance: many
d_gene: NA
v_gene: TRBV7-9
CDR3aa: CASSLEARAAFF
CDR3nt: TGTGCCAGCAGCTTAGAGGCCAGGGCGGCTTTCTTT

j_gene: TRBJ2-1
abundance: many
d_gene: NA
v_gene: TRBV20-1
CDR3aa: CSTNPLGIGTEQFF
CDR3nt: TGCAGTACCAACCCCCTTGGGATAGGTACTGAGCAGTTCTTC

j_gene: TRBJ1-5
abundance: many
d_gene: NA
v_gene: TRBV20-1
CDR3aa: CSARAGGNSNQPQHF
CDR3nt: TGCAGTGCTAGAGCGGGGGGGAATAGCAATCAGCCCCAGCATTTT

j_gene: TRBJ2-5
abundance: once
d_gene: NA
v_gene: TRBV10-3
CDR3aa: CAISETALETQYF
CDR3nt: TGTGCCATCAGTGAAACAGCCCTGGAGACCCAGTACTTC

j_gene: TRBJ1-2
abundance: many
d_gene: NA
v_gene: TRBV6-5
CDR3aa: CASNPGGAPYGYTF
CDR3nt: TGTGCCAGCAACCCAGGCGGTGCTCCCTATGGCTACACCTTC

j_gene: TRBJ2-3
abundance: NA
d_gene: NA
v_gene: TRBV5-1
CDR3aa: CASSLSVTGVDTQYF
CDR3nt: TGCGCCAGCAGCTTGTCCGTGACGGGGGTAGATACGCAGTATTTT

j_gene: TRBJ2-2
abundance: few
d_gene: NA
v_gene: TRBV19
CDR3aa: CASSIVRSNTGELFF
CDR3nt: TGTGCCAGTAGTATAGTGCGGTCGAACACCGGGGAGCTGTTTTTT

j_gene: TRBJ1-5
abundance: many
d_gene: NA
v_gene: TRBV3-2
CDR3aa: CASRPGQKNQPQHF
CDR3nt: TGTGCCAGCAGACCCGGACAGAAAAATCAGCCCCAGCATTTT

j_gene: TRBJ1-1
abundance: many
d_gene: NA
v_gene: TRBV4-1
CDR3aa: CASSLGKEGINTEAFF
CDR3nt: TGCGCCAGCAGCCTCGGAAAAGAGGGTATCAACACTGAAGCTTTCTTT

j_gene: TRBJ1-2
abundance: few
d_gene: NA
v_gene: TRBV10-3
CDR3aa: CAISERNRGTYYGYTF
CDR3nt: TGTGCCATCAGTGAGCGGAACCGGGGGACCTACTATGGCTACACCTTC

j_gene: TRBJ1-4
abundance: many
d_gene: NA
v_gene: TRBV7-2
CDR3aa: CASSFPWDEKLFF
CDR3nt: TGTGCCAGCAGCTTCCCCTGGGATGAAAAACTGTTTTTT

j_gene: TRBJ1-1
abundance: many
d_gene: NA
v_gene: TRBV11-1
CDR3aa: CASSLDIGLNTEAFF
CDR3nt: TGTGCCAGCAGCTTAGATATAGGTCTAAACACTGAAGCTTTCTTT

j_gene: TRBJ2-2
abundance: NA
d_gene: TRBD2
v_gene: TRBV6-1
CDR3aa: CASSRTSYAENTGELFF
CDR3nt: TGTGCCAGCAGTAGGACTAGCTATGCTGAAAACACCGGGGAGCTGTTTTTT

j_gene: TRBJ2-7
abundance: many
d_gene: NA
v_gene: TRBV3-1
CDR3aa: CASSPRRLDYEQYF
CDR3nt: TGTGCCAGCAGCCCAAGAAGGCTTGACTACGAGCAGTACTTC

j_gene: TRBJ1-3
abundance: many
d_gene: TRBD1
v_gene: TRBV28
CDR3aa: CASSSPGTGINTIYF
CDR3nt: TGTGCCAGCAGTTCCCCCGGGACAGGGATAAACACCATATATTTT

j_gene: TRBJ2-3
abundance: few
d_gene: NA
v_gene: TRBV7-6
CDR3aa: CASSLASGGTDTQYF
CDR3nt: TGTGCCAGCAGCTTAGCGTCGGGGGGCACAGATACGCAGTATTTT

j_gene: TRBJ2-3
abundance: medium-sized
d_gene: TRBD2
v_gene: TRBV12-3/TRBV12-4
CDR3aa: CASSTTSGASTDTQYF
CDR3nt: TGTGCCAGCAGTACGACTAGCGGGGCGAGCACAGATACGCAGTATTTT